The entry that follows covers one T cell receptor beta chain sequence. Its antigen is undetermined. From germline, CDR1 is SNHLY and CDR2 FYNNEI. The CDR3 consists of 14 residues. Trimming left V 6 bases short and J 6 bases short, with 15 bases between. Some clones are missing from TCRdb's copy, which holds only in-frame ones; the method was immunoSEQ multiplex PCR. The sample has 95,000 to 150,000 clones; 93% are singletons. This specimen comes from a study of OX40 agonist ivuxolimab in advanced cancers. Findings and limits, study-wide: There was clonal expansion of CD4+ and CD8+ blood T cells by week 6 at 0.1 to 3.0 mg/kg.

Material: CD4+ or CD8+ T cells sorted from blood, obtained in a trial of the OX40 agonist ivuxolimab. The V and J genes are TRBV2 and TRBJ1-5, with D perhaps TRBD1 (6 bases). The receptor's source is an adult with an advanced solid tumor such as melanoma, head and neck, liver or kidney cancer. The DNA of the CDR3 is TGTGCCAGCAGCGTCGAGGGGGGAGTTCAGCCCCAGCATTTT. Protein sequence: CASSVEGGVQPQHF.